This T cell receptor beta chain was identified during a study of control samples from healthy donors and cancer patients. The CDR3 is 13 amino acids. Germline V CDR1 and CDR2: KGHSH, LQKENI. The J segment lost 8 bases and the V segment lost 11 bases, leaving 8 bases of the junction unmatched. Sequencing used immunoSEQ multiplex PCR; TCRdb keeps in-frame clones, though not all of them. This sample carries some 190,000 clones, around 90% of them seen once, and the ten largest clones take 1.5% to 2%. The receptor's source is a man aged 25 to 40 in good health. This chain joins TRBV18 and TRBJ1-6; 8 nucleotides agree with TRBD1. Sequenced input: blood. CDR3 sequence reads: CAGGQGADSPLHF. DNA of the CDR3: TGTGCCGGCGGACAGGGAGCTGATTCACCCCTCCACTTT.